This T cell receptor beta chain was identified during a study of blood T cell repertoires in COVID-19. Study background: Samples taken during acute and convalescent COVID-19 were collected in the United States, Italy and Spain. PBMCs, B-cell-depleted T cells, or T cells provided the cDNA or gDNA that made up the material.

There are 15 residues in the CDR3. Germline lookup yields CDR1 MNHEY and CDR2 SMNVEV (reference sequence). Trimming shortened V by 5 bases and J by 4 bases, and 16 bases separated the two germline ends. Methods used by the authors: Amplification from reference gene primers served as the basis for estimated nucleated cell counts. Clones were read by immunoSEQ multiplex PCR, and TCRdb kept only the in-frame ones, dropping some. The V and J calls and clone size were taken over from that table, and D and trimming were inferred from the DNA. The sample lists over 130,000 clones; around 82% were seen once.

Sequenced material: peripheral blood. The TCR was taken from a woman aged 55-70 years with acute or convalescent COVID-19. The gene calls are TRBV27 and TRBJ2-3, with D perhaps TRBD1 (6 bases). CDR3 residues: CASSADPTGPDTQYF. As DNA, the CDR3 is TGTGCCAGCAGTGCTGACCCGACAGGCCCAGATACGCAGTATTTT.